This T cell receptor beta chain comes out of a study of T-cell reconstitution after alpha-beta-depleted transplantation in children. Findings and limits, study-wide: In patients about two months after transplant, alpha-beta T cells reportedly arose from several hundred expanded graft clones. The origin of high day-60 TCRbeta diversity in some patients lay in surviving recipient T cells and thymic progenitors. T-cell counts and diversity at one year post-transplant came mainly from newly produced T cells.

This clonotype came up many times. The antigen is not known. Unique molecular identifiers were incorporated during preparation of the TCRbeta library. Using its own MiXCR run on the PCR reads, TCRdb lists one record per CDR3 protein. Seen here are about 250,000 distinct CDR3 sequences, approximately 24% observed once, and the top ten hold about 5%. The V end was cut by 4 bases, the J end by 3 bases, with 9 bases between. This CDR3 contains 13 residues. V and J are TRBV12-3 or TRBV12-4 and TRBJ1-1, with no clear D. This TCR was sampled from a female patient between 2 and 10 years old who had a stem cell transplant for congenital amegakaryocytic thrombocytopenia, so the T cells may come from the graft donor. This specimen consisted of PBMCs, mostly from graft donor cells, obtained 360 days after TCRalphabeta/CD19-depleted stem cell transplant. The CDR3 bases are TGTGCCAGCAGTTCCGGAATTCACACTGAAGCTTTCTTT. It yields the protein CASSSGIHTEAFF.